A single sample gave rise to the 23 T cell receptor beta chains below, sequenced in a study of PD-1 blockade in classical Hodgkin lymphoma (dated by TCRdb to 2019 to 2021). The time point label here, explained by the study, means: cycle 2 day 1 (C2D1) of nivolumab. Every trial patient had relapsed after autologous stem cell transplantation, and cohorts A, B and C differed in prior brentuximab vedotin exposure. Library generation was performed with the immunoSEQ multiplex PCR assay. TCRdb carries this immuneACCESS record with in-frame sequences only. Its versions omit some clonotypes, under half of them owing to an unresolved V gene in the studies checked, with the rest unexplained. This sample comprises about 58,000 clones, less than 95% of them detected only once. In total, the top ten clones hold around 9.3% of the sample. The sequenced sample was peripheral blood mononuclear cells (PBMCs), obtained before the second cycle of nivolumab. All receptors come from a human donor with classical Hodgkin lymphoma.

The chain links TRBV7-2 to TRBJ2-7; 11 positions match TRBD2. The germline CDR1 and CDR2 sequences are SGHTA and FQGNSA. CDR3 length: 16 amino acids. Trimming removed 2 bases from V and 3 bases from J; junction bases left unmatched: 6. The DNA of the CDR3 is TGTGCCAGCAGCTTAACAAGGACTAGCGGGTACTACGAGCAGTACTTC. This sequence encodes CASSLTRTSGYYEQYF. The full variable domain, with the rest looked up from reference TRBV7-2 and TRBJ2-7, is GAGVSQSPSNKVTEKGKDVELRCDPISGHTALYWYRQSLGQGLEFLIYFQGNSAPDKSGLPSDRFSAERTGGSVSTLTIQRTQQEDSAVYLCASSLTRTSGYYEQYFGPGTRLTVT.

V gene TRBV18 combines with J gene TRBJ2-7, with D maybe TRBD1 (5 bases). The CDR3 is made up of 15 amino acids. Looked up from germline, CDR1 is KGHSH and CDR2 is LQKENI. V lost 3 bases and J lost 0, with 12 bases in between. The CDR3 DNA reads as TGTGCCAGCTCACCGCCCCAGGGTCCCTCCTACGAGCAGTACTTC. It specifies CASSPPQGPSYEQYF.

The gene calls are TRBV19 and TRBJ2-1, with 7 bases aligning to TRBD2. V shed 5 bases, J shed 3 bases, and the junction held 7 bases outside the gene matches. The CDR3 extends over 15 amino acids. The germline V gene encodes CDR1 LNHDA and CDR2 SQIVND (reference sequence). CDR3 DNA sequence: TGTGCCAGTAGTTCTGGACTAGGGGACTACAATGAGCAGTTCTTC. Amino acid sequence: CASSSGLGDYNEQFF.

The rearrangement joins TRBV9 to TRBJ1-1; D unresolved. V was clipped by 3 bases and J by 0 bases, with 3 bases between them. Germline assignment: CDR1 SGDLS and CDR2 YYNGEE. The CDR3 loop spans 12 amino acids. In nucleotides, the CDR3 is TGTGCCAGCAGCGCGGTGAACACTGAAGCTTTCTTT. Translating gives CASSAVNTEAFF.

The chain recombines TRBV11-2 with TRBJ2-5; 12 nucleotides agree with TRBD2. The trim removed 2 bases at V and 4 bases at J, leaving 5 bases unmatched. From germline, CDR1 is SGHAT and CDR2 FQNNGV. CDR3 size: 16 residues. The CDR3 region has the DNA TGTGCCAGCAGCTTACCTAGCGGGAGGGGGACAGAGACCCAGTACTTC. Translated, it gives CASSLPSGRGTETQYF.

The count of this clone is one. The same CDR3 also results from other DNA sequences found in this sample. The chain uses TRBV7-3 and TRBJ2-5, with 15 bases fitting TRBD2. The V gene's germline CDR1 is SGHTA and CDR2 FQGTGA. V lost 5 bases and J lost 5; bases outside the gene matches: 9. This CDR3 region has 17 residues. The CDR3 DNA is TGTGCCAGCAGCCCGTTAGGACTAGCGGGGGGGCGGGAGACCCAGTACTTC. This sequence encodes CASSPLGLAGGRETQYF. Drawing the rest from reference TRBV7-3 and TRBJ2-5, the complete variable domain is GAGVSQTPSNKVTEKGKYVELRCDPISGHTALYWYRQSLGQGPEFLIYFQGTGAADDSGLPNDRFFAVRPEGSVSTLKIQRTERGDSAVYLCASSPLGLAGGRETQYFGPGTRLLVL.

V and J are TRBV11-2 and TRBJ2-5, with D hard to call. Germline V lookup: CDR1 SGHAT, CDR2 FQNNGV. V shed 1 base and J shed 2 bases, with 5 bases lying between them. The CDR3 is 13 residues long. CDR3 region: CASSLGTQETQYF. CDR3 sequence (DNA): TGTGCCAGCAGCTTAGGAACACAAGAGACCCAGTACTTC.

V usage is TRBV18 and J usage is TRBJ2-1, with D maybe TRBD2 (6 bases). Trimming took 3 bases from V and 8 from J, leaving 14 bases between them. The CDR3 totals 14 residues. Per germline, CDR1 KGHSH and CDR2 LQKENI. The CDR3 region has the DNA TGTGCCAGCTCACCGACTAGGGCCGTCGATGAGCAGTTCTTC. Amino acid sequence: CASSPTRAVDEQFF.

The J gene is TRBJ1-4, the V gene TRBV5-6; 9 bases line up with TRBD1. The V and J ends lost 2 bases and 8 bases, in that order; junction bases with no gene match: 7. Germline CDR1 SGHDT, CDR2 YYEEEE. This CDR3 contains 15 residues. CDR3: CASSFGDRVEEKLFF. For the CDR3, the DNA is TGTGCCAGCAGCTTCGGGGACAGGGTCGAAGAAAAACTGTTTTTT.

The genes are TRBV9 and TRBJ1-6; D call uncertain. Looked up from germline, CDR1 is SGDLS and CDR2 is YYNGEE. The length of the CDR3 is 12 residues. Trimming cost V 4 bases and J 10 bases, with 9 bases left between them. The CDR3 coding sequence is TGTGCCAGCAGCCTCGAGGGCTCACCCCTCCACTTT. The encoded protein is CASSLEGSPLHF.

This sequence joins TRBV7-3 and TRBJ2-7, with unresolved D. Trimming stripped 2 bases from V and 3 bases from J, with 8 bases between. The CDR3 sequence is 13 residues long. Germline assignment: CDR1 SGHTA and CDR2 FQGTGA. CDR3 nucleotides: TGTGCCAGCAGCTTAGCTAGTAGCTACGAGCAGTACTTC. The encoded protein is CASSLASSYEQYF. The entire variable domain, with the rest obtained from reference TRBV7-3 and TRBJ2-7, is as follows: GAGVSQTPSNKVTEKGKYVELRCDPISGHTALYWYRQSLGQGPEFLIYFQGTGAADDSGLPNDRFFAVRPEGSVSTLKIQRTERGDSAVYLCASSLASSYEQYFGPGTRLTVT.

The rearrangement joins TRBV27 to TRBJ1-1; no definite D call. Trimming cost V 6 bases and J 4 bases, with 12 bases left between them. CDR3 length equals 13 residues. Germline lookup yields CDR1 MNHEY and CDR2 SMNVEV (reference sequence). The CDR3 here is CASSQTWGTEAFF. The CDR3 DNA follows: TGTGCCAGCAGCCAGACGTGGGGCACTGAAGCTTTCTTT.

This clone has only one observation. The chain combines TRBV6-6 with TRBJ2-1; D unclear. The CDR3 is made up of 11 amino acids. CDR1 and CDR2 (germline): MNHNY, SVGAGI (reference sequence). Deletions cut 0 bases from V and 7 bases from J, with 1 base between. For the CDR3, the DNA is TGTGCCAGCAGTTACTCAAATGAGCAGTTCTTC. It is translated as CASSYSNEQFF.

The rearrangement links TRBV29-1 to TRBJ2-2; D gene uncertain. Looked up from germline, CDR1 is SQVTM and CDR2 is ANQGSEA. This CDR3 has 12 amino acids. Between the trimmed V and J ends, which lost 7 bases and 1 base, there was a span of 7 bases. The CDR3 region has the DNA TGCAGCGCAGTAGGGAACACCGGGGAGCTGTTTTTT. This sequence encodes CSAVGNTGELFF.

This clone is a singleton in its sample. The chain joins TRBV6-1 to TRBJ2-2; 7 bases line up with TRBD1. Germline trimming cut 5 bases from V and 1 base from J; bases unmatched to any gene: 4. This CDR3 is built from 15 residues. Germline-derived CDR1 and CDR2 are MNHNS and SASEGT. CDR3 sequence: CASSWRQGNTGELFF. As DNA, the CDR3 is TGTGCCAGCAGTTGGAGACAGGGGAACACCGGGGAGCTGTTTTTT.

The CDR3 region is CASSFSGANVLTF. In DNA, the CDR3 is TGTGCCAGCAGTTTCTCTGGGGCCAACGTCCTGACTTTC. J is TRBJ2-6 and V is TRBV27; no definite D call. Trimming removed 3 bases at V and 0 bases at J, with 0 bases between. The CDR3 totals 13 residues. Germline CDR1 reads MNHEY; CDR2 reads SMNVEV (reference sequence). The variable domain in full, with the rest retrieved from reference TRBV27 and TRBJ2-6, is EAQVTQNPRYLITVTGKKLTVTCSQNMNHEYMSWYRQDPGLGLRQIYYSMNVEVTDKGDVPEGYKVSRKEKRNFPLILESPSPNQTSLYFCASSFSGANVLTFGAGSRLTVL.

This clone was seen just once. The V call is TRBV2, the J call TRBJ2-1, with D uncertain. CDR1 and CDR2 (germline): SNHLY, FYNNEI. This CDR3 has 13 residues. Trimming removed 2 bases at V and 4 bases at J, with 6 bases between. CDR3 region: CASSELVYNEQFF. CDR3 sequence (DNA): TGTGCCAGCAGTGAATTGGTTTACAATGAGCAGTTCTTC.

This chain's CDR3 is CASSLDGTFDYEQYF. Here the CDR3 DNA reads TGCGCCAGCAGCTTGGATGGGACATTTGACTACGAGCAGTACTTC. The V call is TRBV5-1, the J call TRBJ2-7, with D maybe TRBD1 (6 bases). CDR1 and CDR2 from the germline V gene are SGHRS and YFSETQ. With 0 bases removed from V and 3 bases from J, the gap between germline ends came to 13 bases. CDR3 length equals 15 residues.

The chain joins TRBV6-6 to TRBJ2-2; TRBD2 matches at 7 bases. After removal of 6 bases from V and 6 bases from J, the junction contained 10 bases not matched to a gene. Germline CDR1 MNHNY, CDR2 SVGAGI (reference sequence). CDR3 size: 15 residues. CDR3 sequence: CASSVNMGGSGELFF. The CDR3 DNA is TGTGCCAGCAGCGTTAATATGGGGGGGTCCGGGGAGCTGTTTTTT.

This rearrangement joins TRBV5-4 to TRBJ1-1; no definite D call. Deletions cut 0 bases from V and 7 bases from J, with 7 bases between. CDR3 length: 12 amino acids. The V gene's germline CDR1 is SGHNT and CDR2 YYREEE (reference sequence). Written as DNA, the CDR3 is TGTGCCAGCAGCTTGGGAGGGATTGAAGCTTTCTTT. Translating gives CASSLGGIEAFF. Complete variable domain (other parts from reference TRBV5-4 and TRBJ1-1): ETGVTQSPTHLIKTRGQQVTLRCSSQSGHNTVSWYQQALGQGPQFIFQYYREEENGRGNFPPRFSGLQFPNYSSELNVNALELDDSALYLCASSLGGIEAFFGQGTRLTVV.

The chain links TRBV29-1 to TRBJ1-2; a possible D gene is TRBD1 (6 bases). The CDR3 runs 14 residues. Trimming took off 2 bases at V and 3 bases at J, with 13 bases between the two ends. Germline V gene data show CDR1 as SQVTM and CDR2 as ANQGSEA. The CDR3: CSVEWAGADYGYTF. The DNA for the CDR3 is TGCAGCGTTGAATGGGCAGGGGCGGACTATGGCTACACCTTC.

The chain recombines TRBV2 with TRBJ2-3; 7 positions match TRBD2. CDR3 length equals 15 residues. Trimming took 2 bases from V and 1 from J; bases not matched to a gene: 3. In germline, CDR1 is SNHLY, CDR2 FYNNEI. CDR3 nucleotide sequence: TGTGCCAGCAGTGAAAAGCGGGATGGCACAGATACGCAGTATTTT. It codes for CASSEKRDGTDTQYF.

The chain employs TRBV29-1 and TRBJ2-5, with TRBD1 identical over 7 bases. The CDR3 is 13 amino acids. Germline CDR1 is SQVTM and CDR2 is ANQGSEA. The trim removed 5 bases at V and 1 base at J, leaving 4 bases unmatched. CDR3 in DNA: TGCAGCGTTTACAAGGGGGCCCAAGAGACCCAGTACTTC. Residues: CSVYKGAQETQYF.